One sample yielded the 26 T cell receptor beta chains listed below, sequenced in a study of T cell responses to AZD1222 COVID-19 vaccine (dated by TCRdb to 2020 to 2023). The time point label of this sample denotes: about 28 days (+/-7) after the second vaccine dose. Library preparation employed the immunoSEQ multiplex PCR assay. The table comes from immuneACCESS by way of TCRdb, which keeps in-frame sequences with V and J called. Part of the clones is missing from these tables; in studies checked, under half for an unresolved V gene and the rest for unknown reasons. This sample gives some 100,000 clones in total; 80% to 95% of them show up just once. Roughly 3% of the sample is held by the ten biggest clonotypes. This sample comprised peripheral blood, obtained 28 days after the second AZD1222 dose. Source of these receptors: an adult who received the AZD1222 COVID-19 vaccine.

The chain's CDR3 is CASTQGNQGGYTF. CDR3 in DNA: TGTGCCAGCACCCAAGGAAACCAGGGGGGCTACACCTTC. The chain recombines TRBV12-3 or TRBV12-4 with TRBJ1-2; D perhaps matches TRBD1 (6 bases). The V end was cut by 7 bases, the J end by 8 bases, with 17 bases between. CDR3 length equals 13 residues.

This sequence joins TRBV25-1 and TRBJ1-1; 8 nucleotides match TRBD1. The J segment lost 4 bases and the V segment lost 8 bases, leaving 3 bases of the junction unmatched. The CDR3 loop spans 12 amino acids. The germline V gene encodes CDR1 MGHDK and CDR2 SYGVNS. CDR3 DNA: TGTGCCAGCGCCACAGGGGGCACTGAAGCTTTCTTT. Residues: CASATGGTEAFF.

The V gene is TRBV7-9, the J gene TRBJ1-2; D gene ambiguous. CDR1 is SEHNR, CDR2 FQNEAQ, per germline (reference sequence). This CDR3 region has 11 residues. The V end lost 3 bases, the J end lost 8 bases, and 7 bases lay between the germline ends. The CDR3 nucleotides read TGTGCCAGCAGCTTTGGAAGAGGCTACACCTTC. It encodes CASSFGRGYTF.

The V gene is TRBV29-1, the J gene TRBJ1-4; 9 positions match TRBD1. The CDR3 has 15 residues. Germline CDR1 SQVTM, CDR2 ANQGSEA. The ends lost 6 bases at V and 6 bases at J; junction bases unmatched: 11. CDR3 in amino acids: CSVRRQGVHHEKLFF. The CDR3 nucleotides are TGCAGCGTGCGAAGACAGGGGGTTCATCATGAAAAACTGTTTTTT. Supplemented by reference TRBV29-1 and TRBJ1-4, the full variable domain reads SAVISQKPSRDICQRGTSLTIQCQVDSQVTMMFWYRQQPGQSLTLIATANQGSEATYESGFVIDKFPISRPNLTFSTLTVSNMSPEDSSIYLCSVRRQGVHHEKLFFGSGTQLSVL.

The V call is TRBV27, the J call TRBJ2-3; D not certain. The germline gives CDR1 MNHEY, CDR2 SMNVEV (reference sequence). CDR3 size: 13 residues. V lost 4 bases, J lost 0 bases, and 5 bases lay in between. The CDR3, as DNA: TGTGCCAGCAGTTGGCGGAGCACAGATACGCAGTATTTT. It yields the protein CASSWRSTDTQYF.

The chain is built from TRBV13 and TRBJ1-1; TRBD1 is a possible D gene (6 bases). The V end was cut by 3 bases, the J end by 10 bases, with 9 bases between. Per the germline V gene, CDR1 is PRHDT and CDR2 is FYEKMQ (reference sequence). The CDR3 contains 11 residues. The CDR3 sequence is CASSFSTGAFF. In nucleotides, the CDR3 is TGTGCCAGCAGCTTCTCGACAGGAGCTTTCTTT.

The chain uses TRBV9 and TRBJ1-2, with D possibly being TRBD1 (5 bases). Germline-derived CDR1 and CDR2 are SGDLS and YYNGEE. The CDR3 is 15 residues long. The V gene lost 3 bases and the J gene lost 4 bases, with 16 bases spanning the gap. CDR3 residues: CASSASLGDTYGYTF. The CDR3 DNA follows: TGTGCCAGCAGCGCAAGCCTGGGGGATACCTATGGCTACACCTTC. Combining the CDR3 with reference TRBV9 and TRBJ1-2 gives the whole variable domain DSGVTQTPKHLITATGQRVTLRCSPRSGDLSVYWYQQSLDQGLQFLIQYYNGEERAKGNILERFSAQQFPDLHSELNLSSLELGDSALYFCASSASLGDTYGYTFGSGTRLTVV.

The gene calls are TRBV7-9 and TRBJ1-5, with no clear D. CDR1 is SEHNR and CDR2 is FQNEAQ in the germline V gene (reference sequence). The V gene lost 5 bases and the J gene lost 3 bases, with 11 bases spanning the gap. CDR3 size: 14 residues. CDR3 in DNA: TGTGCCAGCAGCCTTTCAAGTAACAATCAGCCCCAGCATTTT. This gives the protein CASSLSSNNQPQHF.

The chain is built from TRBV6-4 and TRBJ2-3; the match to TRBD2 covers 8 bases. Germline lookup yields CDR1 MRHNA and CDR2 SNTAGT. V was pared by 6 bases and J by 5 bases, with 10 bases of the junction left unmatched. The CDR3 contains 15 residues. In nucleotides, the CDR3 is TGTGCCAGCAGCTCTCGGGGGGGAGGGAGAGATACGCAGTATTTT. Its protein is CASSSRGGGRDTQYF.

The genes are TRBV5-5 and TRBJ2-7, with D perhaps matching TRBD1 (5 bases). Germline CDR1 reads SGHKS; CDR2 reads YYEKEE (reference sequence). Trimming shortened V by 0 bases and J by 0 bases, and 13 bases separated the two germline ends. The CDR3 is 16 amino acids. DNA for the CDR3: TGTGCCAGCAGCTTGGTTGGGGTTGACAGCTCCTACGAGCAGTACTTC. This translates into CASSLVGVDSSYEQYF.

The V gene is TRBV2, the J gene TRBJ1-2; no clear D gene. Germline V lookup: CDR1 SNHLY, CDR2 FYNNEI. V lost 5 bases to trimming and J lost 8 bases, with 18 bases between them. The CDR3 totals 14 residues. CDR3 sequence reads: CASSPNVLPAGYTF. CDR3 bases: TGTGCCAGCAGTCCTAATGTCCTCCCAGCGGGCTACACCTTC. Looking up the rest from reference TRBV2 and TRBJ1-2 gives the full variable domain: EPEVTQTPSHQVTQMGQEVILRCVPISNHLYFYWYRQILGQKVEFLVSFYNNEISEKSEIFDDQFSVERPDGSNFTLKIRSTKLEDSAMYFCASSPNVLPAGYTFGSGTRLTVV.

The chain has TRBV5-1 and TRBJ1-2; D gene uncertain. The CDR3 is 15 amino acids. Germline V gene sequence: CDR1 SGHRS, CDR2 YFSETQ. With 2 bases removed from V and 1 base from J, the gap between germline ends came to 12 bases. The CDR3 DNA is TGCGCCAGCAGCTTCGGTGGCGGCATTAACTATGGCTACACCTTC. Its protein is CASSFGGGINYGYTF.

The rearrangement uses TRBV19 and TRBJ1-4, with D hard to call. This CDR3 comprises 13 residues. V lost 10 bases, J lost 8 bases, and 17 bases lay in between. The germline V gene has CDR1 LNHDA and CDR2 SQIVND (reference sequence). The CDR3 loop is CATNAGPDEKLFF. In DNA, the CDR3 is TGTGCCACCAACGCCGGGCCGGACGAAAAACTGTTTTTT.

The rearrangement links TRBV27 to TRBJ2-1; tentative D call: TRBD2 (6 bases). Looked up from germline, CDR1 is MNHEY and CDR2 is SMNVEV (reference sequence). This CDR3 is 14 amino acids long. Between the trimmed V and J ends, which lost 4 bases and 9 bases, there was a span of 16 bases. The DNA of the CDR3 is TGTGCCAGCAGTTCAGCGGGCCTGCTCGGTGAGCAGTTCTTC. As protein: CASSSAGLLGEQFF.

The chain joins TRBV7-9 to TRBJ2-2; tentatively, D is TRBD2 (5 bases). The germline gives CDR1 SEHNR, CDR2 FQNEAQ (reference sequence). The CDR3 is 15 amino acids. V shed 5 bases and J shed 2 bases, with 12 bases lying between them. CDR3 amino acids: CASSQPGGNTGELFF. In DNA, the CDR3 is TGTGCCAGCAGCCAACCAGGAGGTAACACCGGGGAGCTGTTTTTT.

CDR3 DNA: TGCGCCAGCAGCTTGGGGGCTAGCGATTCCAATGAGCAGTTCTTC. Amino acid sequence: CASSLGASDSNEQFF. V and J are TRBV5-1 and TRBJ2-1; D is possibly TRBD2 (6 bases). This CDR3 contains 15 residues. V dropped 0 bases and J dropped 6 bases, with 13 bases sitting between them. From germline, CDR1 is SGHRS and CDR2 YFSETQ.

This clone was seen a handful of times. One junction end does not reproduce the germline sequence, and a read error may be involved. The rearrangement uses TRBV19 and TRBJ2-7; tentatively, D is TRBD2 (5 bases). Germline lookup yields CDR1 LNHDA and CDR2 SQIVND (reference sequence). The CDR3 spans 12 residues. The CDR3 spells CASSMGVYEQYF. DNA for the CDR3: TGTGCCAGCAGTATGGGAGTCTACGAGCAGTACTTC.

The chain has TRBV5-1 and TRBJ1-1, with 7 nucleotides matching TRBD1. Germline CDR1 reads SGHRS; CDR2 reads YFSETQ. V shed 6 bases, J shed 8 bases, and the junction held 13 bases outside the gene matches. The CDR3 contains 14 residues. In nucleotides, the CDR3 is TGCGCCAGCACCAGGGCAGGGGGAGTGTCGGAAGCTTTCTTT. Amino acids: CASTRAGGVSEAFF.

The chain employs TRBV11-3 and TRBJ2-6; 7 bases are shared with TRBD1. Germline values: CDR1 SGHNT, CDR2 YENEEA. There are 14 residues in the CDR3. With 5 bases clipped from V and 9 bases from J, the junction kept 7 bases outside the gene matches. The CDR3 nucleotides read TGTGCCAGCAGCCCCGGGACAGTACACAACGTCCTGACTTTC. This sequence encodes CASSPGTVHNVLTF.

The chain employs TRBV27 and TRBJ1-1; possible D gene TRBD1, 5 bases. Looked up from germline, CDR1 is MNHEY and CDR2 is SMNVEV (reference sequence). V gave up 3 bases and J gave up 3 bases, with 17 bases separating them. The CDR3 loop spans 16 amino acids. CDR3: CASSFRQWGRDTEAFF. The CDR3 DNA reads as TGTGCCAGCAGTTTTCGTCAGTGGGGCAGGGACACTGAAGCTTTCTTT.

This clone was recorded only once. The chain is built from TRBV4-2 and TRBJ2-2; 10 bases align to TRBD1. CDR1 is LGHNA, CDR2 YNFKEQ, per germline. CDR3 length: 17 amino acids. Trimming removed 4 bases from V and 5 bases from J; junction bases left unmatched: 10. The CDR3 bases are TGTGCCAGCAGCCCTCAGGGGGGACAGGGGATAACCGGGGAGCTGTTTTTT. Encoded protein: CASSPQGGQGITGELFF.

The chain is built from TRBV18 and TRBJ2-7, with TRBD1 matching over 7 bases. There are 14 residues in the CDR3. Germline V gene lookup returns CDR1 KGHSH and CDR2 LQKENI. V lost 2 bases, J lost 5 bases, and 6 bases stayed unmatched. For the CDR3, the DNA is TGTGCCAGCTCACCAGGGACAGTGTATGACGAGCAGTACTTC. Its translation: CASSPGTVYDEQYF.

This clone was detected only a few times. The rearrangement links TRBV3-1 (or the pseudogene TRBV3-2) to TRBJ1-5; unclear D gene. Trimming stripped 1 base from V and 9 bases from J, with 13 bases between. The CDR3 length is 14 residues. Germline V gives CDR1 LGHDT, CDR2 YNNKEL (reference sequence). The CDR3 sequence is CASSQGRPQGPQHF. As DNA, the CDR3 is TGTGCCAGCAGCCAAGGGCGGCCCCAAGGGCCCCAGCATTTT.

V is TRBV7-3 and J is TRBJ1-2, with 9 nucleotides matching TRBD1. The CDR3 consists of 14 residues. Looked up from germline, CDR1 is SGHTA and CDR2 is FQGTGA. The J segment lost 4 bases and the V segment lost 5 bases, leaving 5 bases of the junction unmatched. The CDR3 spells CASSPRTGVYGYTF. The CDR3 DNA is TGTGCCAGCAGCCCCCGGACAGGGGTCTATGGCTACACCTTC.

The chain carries TRBV6-1 and TRBJ1-2; 7 nucleotides align to TRBD1. CDR3 length: 17 amino acids. Germline lookup yields CDR1 MNHNS and CDR2 SASEGT. The junction had 12 bases not matched to a gene; V was cut back by 4 bases and J by 1 base. Written as DNA, the CDR3 is TGTGCCAGCAGTGCTACCCGGGACAGAAATAATAACTATGGCTACACCTTC. As protein: CASSATRDRNNNYGYTF.

The DNA of the CDR3 is TGTGCCAGCAGCTTGAAGGGACAGAGTTACGAGCAGTACTTC. It translates to CASSLKGQSYEQYF. The rearrangement joins TRBV5-6 to TRBJ2-7, with TRBD1 matching over 7 bases. In germline, CDR1 is SGHDT, CDR2 YYEEEE. CDR3 size: 14 residues. The trim removed 1 base at V and 4 bases at J, leaving 5 bases unmatched.